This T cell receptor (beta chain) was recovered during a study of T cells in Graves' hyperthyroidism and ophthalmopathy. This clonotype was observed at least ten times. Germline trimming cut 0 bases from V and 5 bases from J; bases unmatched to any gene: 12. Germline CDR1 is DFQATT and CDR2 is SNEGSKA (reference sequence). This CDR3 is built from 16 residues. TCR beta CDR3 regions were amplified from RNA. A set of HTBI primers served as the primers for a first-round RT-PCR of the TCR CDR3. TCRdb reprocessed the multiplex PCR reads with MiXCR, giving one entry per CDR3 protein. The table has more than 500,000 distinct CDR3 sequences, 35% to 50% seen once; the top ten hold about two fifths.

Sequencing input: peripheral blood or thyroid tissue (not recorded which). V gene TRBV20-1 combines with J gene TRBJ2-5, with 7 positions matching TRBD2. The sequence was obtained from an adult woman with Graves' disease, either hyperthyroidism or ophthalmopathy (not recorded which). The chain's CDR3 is CSARDLGGSLRETQYF. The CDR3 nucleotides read TGCAGTGCTAGAGATCTGGGCGGGAGCCTCAGGGAGACCCAGTACTTC.